Below are 15 T cell receptor beta chains sequenced from a single sample in a study of cytomegalovirus exposure and HLA in healthy donors. PCR was performed using 60 Vbeta and 13 Jbeta primers. Here immunoSEQ multiplex PCR was the method, and the copy in TCRdb shows in-frame clones only, minus some. The table shows 150,000 to 200,000 clones, with 79% occurring only once. The sample consisted of PBMCs. These receptors were obtained from a woman between 50 and 59 years old in good health and CMV-seronegative.

The chain couples TRBV9 to TRBJ1-6; D ambiguous. Per the germline V gene, CDR1 is SGDLS and CDR2 is YYNGEE. The CDR3 totals 17 residues. V gave up 0 bases and J gave up 7 bases, with 17 bases separating them. CDR3 protein: CASSVERVTNTNSPLHF. CDR3 sequence (DNA): TGTGCCAGCAGCGTAGAGAGGGTAACGAACACCAATTCACCCCTCCACTTT.

This clone was picked up one time. The junction departs from germline at one end; a sequencing error may be responsible. V and J are TRBV7-9 and TRBJ2-7; 7 positions match TRBD2. The CDR3 is 16 amino acids. In germline, CDR1 is SEHNR, CDR2 FQNEAQ (reference sequence). The CDR3 here is CSSSPAAGEGTYEQYF. The DNA of the CDR3 is TGTTCCAGCAGCCCAGCGGCGGGAGAGGGAACCTACGAGCAGTACTTC.

The genes are TRBV28 and TRBJ2-4, with 8 nucleotides matching TRBD1. Germline V lookup: CDR1 MDHEN, CDR2 SYDVKM. Trimming cost V 3 bases and J 0 bases; bases outside gene matches: 10. The CDR3 runs to 18 residues. In DNA form, the CDR3 reads TGTGCCAGCAGTTTCGGAGGACAGGGACGACTAGCCAAAAACATTCAGTACTTC. This sequence encodes CASSFGGQGRLAKNIQYF.

This chain connects TRBV6-6 to TRBJ1-1; D remains unclear. Trimming removed 6 bases from V and 10 bases from J, with 15 bases in between. Germline CDR1 and CDR2: MNHNY and SVGAGI (reference sequence). The CDR3 extends over 12 amino acids. The CDR3 loop is CASRNSREGAFF. DNA for the CDR3: TGTGCCAGCAGGAACAGCCGCGAGGGAGCTTTCTTT.

This clone has just a few counts. This sequence joins TRBV19 and TRBJ2-2; TRBD2 might be the D (6 bases). CDR3 length equals 15 residues. The germline CDR1 and CDR2 sequences are LNHDA and SQIVND (reference sequence). Trimming took 1 base from V and 6 from J, leaving 12 bases between them. The CDR3 DNA sequence: TGTGCCAGTAGTATAGGCCGACTAGTCTCCGGGGAGCTGTTTTTT. Amino acid sequence: CASSIGRLVSGELFF. The variable domain in full, completed from reference TRBV19 and TRBJ2-2, reads DGGITQSPKYLFRKEGQNVTLSCEQNLNHDAMYWYRQDPGQGLRLIYYSQIVNDFQKGDIAEGYSVSREKKESFPLTVTSAQKNPTAFYLCASSIGRLVSGELFFGEGSRLTVL.

The chain uses TRBV28 and TRBJ2-1; a possible D gene is TRBD2 (6 bases). Germline CDR1 is MDHEN and CDR2 is SYDVKM. CDR3 size: 19 residues. V dropped 3 bases and J dropped 1 base, with 22 bases sitting between them. The DNA for the CDR3 is TGTGCCAGCAGTTTCTACCTGACTAGTCCGGGGAGTTCCTACAATGAGCAGTTCTTC. This encodes CASSFYLTSPGSSYNEQFF.

This rearrangement joins TRBV7-2 to TRBJ2-2; 7 bases line up with TRBD1. This CDR3 comprises 15 residues. V shed 2 bases and J 3 bases; nucleotides not matched to a gene: 3. Germline assignment: CDR1 SGHTA and CDR2 FQGNSA. The CDR3 loop is CASSLTGVDTGELFF. For the CDR3, the DNA is TGTGCCAGCAGCTTAACAGGGGTGGACACCGGGGAGCTGTTTTTT.

The chain joins TRBV2 to TRBJ1-6; D is possibly TRBD1 (5 bases). CDR1 is SNHLY, CDR2 FYNNEI, per germline. V lost 0 bases and J lost 9, with 12 bases in between. The CDR3 contains 15 residues. CDR3 amino acids: CASSEARGGVSPLHF. The DNA of the CDR3 is TGTGCCAGCAGTGAAGCTCGGGGAGGGGTTTCACCCCTCCACTTT.

The CDR3 here is CAWSRTGLGYTF. CDR3 coding DNA: TGTGCCTGGAGCAGAACAGGGTTGGGCTACACCTTC. The chain has TRBV30 and TRBJ1-2; weak D call: TRBD1 (6 bases). Trimming shortened V by 3 bases and J by 8 bases, and 13 bases separated the two germline ends. This CDR3 is 12 amino acids long. The germline CDR1 and CDR2 sequences are GTSNPN and SVGIG (reference sequence).

This clone was counted only a few times. The J gene is TRBJ2-7, the V gene TRBV7-9, with TRBD1 matching over 8 bases. The length of the CDR3 is 15 residues. Germline CDR1 is SEHNR and CDR2 is FQNEAQ (reference sequence). The J segment lost 5 bases and the V segment lost 5 bases, leaving 11 bases of the junction unmatched. CDR3 in amino acids: CASSPGQGIGDEQYF. The CDR3 coding sequence is TGTGCCAGCAGCCCAGGACAGGGTATAGGGGACGAGCAGTACTTC.

The chain links TRBV15 to TRBJ1-3; D ambiguous. Germline CDR1 LNHNV, CDR2 YYDKDF (reference sequence). The CDR3 spans 15 residues. Trimming took off 0 bases at V and 2 bases at J, with 8 bases between the two ends. The CDR3 DNA reads as TGTGCCACCAGCAGAGAGGCGACACCTGGAAACACCATATATTTT. Protein sequence: CATSREATPGNTIYF.

The rearrangement links TRBV27 to TRBJ2-7; TRBD2 might be the D (5 bases). Deletions cut 3 bases from V and 4 bases from J, with 7 bases between. The CDR3 is 12 amino acids. Germline lookup yields CDR1 MNHEY and CDR2 SMNVEV (reference sequence). The CDR3: CASSFEGYEQYF. The CDR3 DNA sequence: TGTGCCAGCAGTTTTGAGGGTTACGAGCAGTACTTC.

A few counts support this clone. The chain combines TRBV29-1 with TRBJ2-5, with TRBD2 matching over 14 bases. Germline CDR1 and CDR2: SQVTM and ANQGSEA. The CDR3 runs 14 residues. Trimming at V came to 3 bases and at J to 7 bases, leaving 4 bases not matched to a gene. CDR3 amino acids: CSVDQGTSGGTQYF. DNA for the CDR3: TGCAGCGTTGACCAAGGGACTAGCGGGGGGACCCAGTACTTC.

The rearrangement joins TRBV7-2 to TRBJ2-3, with D maybe TRBD1 (5 bases). The end of the DNA fits TRBJ1-5 better, so the J call may be wrong. The germline gives CDR1 SGHTA, CDR2 FQGNSA. The CDR3 has 13 residues. CDR3 nucleotides: TGTGCCAGCAGCTTAGGCGGGACCGTGGCGCAGCATTTT. Residues: CASSLGGTVAQHF.

This clone was picked up one time. One end of the junction fails to match germline, which may point to a read error. The same CDR3 also results from other DNA sequences found in this sample. V is TRBV4-1 and J is TRBJ1-6; D is possibly TRBD1 (6 bases). Germline V gene lookup returns CDR1 MGHRA and CDR2 YSYEKL. The CDR3 is made up of 14 amino acids. The CDR3 bases are TGCGCCACCTCCCTTGGGGACACCAATTCCCCCCTCCACTTT. This translates into CATSLGDTNSPLHF.